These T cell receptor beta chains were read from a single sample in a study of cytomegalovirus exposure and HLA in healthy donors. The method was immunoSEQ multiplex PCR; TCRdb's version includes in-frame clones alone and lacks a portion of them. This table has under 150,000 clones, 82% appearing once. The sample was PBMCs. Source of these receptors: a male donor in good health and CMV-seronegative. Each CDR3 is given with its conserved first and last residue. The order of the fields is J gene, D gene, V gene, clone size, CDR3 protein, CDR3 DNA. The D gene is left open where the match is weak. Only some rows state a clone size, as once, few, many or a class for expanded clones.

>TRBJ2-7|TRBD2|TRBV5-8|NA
CASSLGRASGSYEQYF
TGTGCCAGCAGCTTGGGCCGGGCTAGCGGGAGCTACGAGCAGTACTTC
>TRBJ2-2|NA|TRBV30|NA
CASPRGNGELFF
TGTGCCTCCCCCAGAGGTAACGGGGAGCTGTTTTTT
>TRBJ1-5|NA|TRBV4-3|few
CASSSWVGDQPQHF
TGCGCCAGCAGCAGCTGGGTGGGAGATCAGCCCCAGCATTTT
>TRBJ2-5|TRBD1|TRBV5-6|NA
CASSRGQEAIRYF
TGTGCCAGCAGCCGGGGACAGGAAGCTATTCGGTACTTC
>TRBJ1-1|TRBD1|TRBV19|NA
CASRTGGETEAFF
TGTGCCAGTCGGACAGGGGGGGAAACTGAAGCTTTCTTT
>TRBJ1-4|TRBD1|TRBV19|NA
CASTLTGAGGNEKLFF
TGTGCCAGTACCCTTACAGGGGCCGGGGGAAATGAAAAACTGTTTTTT
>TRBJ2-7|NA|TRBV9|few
CASSVDSGEQYF
TGTGCCAGCAGCGTAGACTCTGGCGAGCAGTACTTC
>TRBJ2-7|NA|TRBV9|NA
CASSVASAGFWYEQYF
TGTGCCAGCAGCGTAGCTTCGGCAGGGTTTTGGTACGAGCAGTACTTC
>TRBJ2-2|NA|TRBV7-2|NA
CASSRGALYTGELFF
TGTGCCAGCAGTCGAGGCGCGTTGTACACCGGGGAGCTGTTTTTT
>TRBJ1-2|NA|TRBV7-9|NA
CASTDLVSGNYGYTF
TGTGCCAGTACTGACTTGGTGTCGGGGAACTATGGCTACACCTTC
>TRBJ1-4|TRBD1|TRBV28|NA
CASGFRGREKLFF
TGTGCCAGCGGGTTCAGGGGGCGAGAAAAACTGTTTTTT
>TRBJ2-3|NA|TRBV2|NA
CASILRGAANTDTQYF
TGTGCCAGCATTCTTCGGGGAGCGGCGAACACAGATACGCAGTATTTT
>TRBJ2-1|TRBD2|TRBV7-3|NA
CASSLAVAGGNEQFF
TGTGCCAGCAGCTTAGCTGTGGCGGGAGGGAATGAGCAGTTCTTC
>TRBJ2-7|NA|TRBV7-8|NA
CASSLGVQREQYF
TGTGCCAGCAGCTTAGGCGTGCAGCGCGAGCAGTACTTC
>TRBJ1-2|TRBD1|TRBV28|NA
CASTPGQSYGYTF
TGTGCCAGCACCCCGGGACAGAGCTATGGCTACACCTTC
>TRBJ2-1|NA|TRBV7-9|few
CASSRGTGSGIDEQFF
TGTGCCAGCAGCCGAGGTACGGGGTCAGGTATCGATGAGCAGTTCTTC
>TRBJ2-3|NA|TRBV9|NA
CASGGGYLTDTQYF
TGTGCCAGCGGCGGCGGCTACCTCACAGATACGCAGTATTTT
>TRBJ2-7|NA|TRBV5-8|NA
CASSPHRVGNYEQYF
TGTGCCAGCAGTCCGCACAGGGTCGGGAATTACGAGCAGTACTTC
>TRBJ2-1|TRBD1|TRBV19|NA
CASSHGQGVYNEQFF
TGTGCCAGTAGCCACGGACAGGGGGTCTACAATGAGCAGTTCTTC
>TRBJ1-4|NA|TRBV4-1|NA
CASSRGAGEKLFF
TGCGCCAGCAGTCGAGGTGCCGGGGAAAAACTGTTTTTT
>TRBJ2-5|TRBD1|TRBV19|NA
CASSTIGTGKETQYF
TGTGCCAGTAGCACAATAGGGACAGGAAAAGAGACCCAGTACTTC
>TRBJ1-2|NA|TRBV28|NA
CASSLTVTYGYTF
TGTGCCAGCAGTTTGACAGTTACCTATGGCTACACCTTC
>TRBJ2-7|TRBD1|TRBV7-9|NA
CASSLPTTGSTSYEQYF
TGTGCCAGCAGCTTGCCTACGACAGGGAGTACATCCTACGAGCAGTACTTC
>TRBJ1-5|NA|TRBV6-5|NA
CASTPGWGNQPQHF
TGTGCCAGCACCCCGGGATGGGGCAATCAGCCCCAGCATTTT
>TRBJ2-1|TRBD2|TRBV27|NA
CASSLTSGSYNEQFF
TGTGCCAGCAGTCTGACTAGCGGTTCCTACAATGAGCAGTTCTTC
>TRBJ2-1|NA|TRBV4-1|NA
CASSQVKSANEQFF
TGCGCCAGCAGCCAAGTTAAGAGCGCCAATGAGCAGTTCTTC
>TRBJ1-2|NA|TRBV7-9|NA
CASSSTRQGMPSSYGYTF
TGTGCCAGCAGCTCGACGAGACAAGGCATGCCGAGTAGCTATGGCTACACCTTC
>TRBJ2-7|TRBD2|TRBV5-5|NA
CASSRTSGYEQYF
TGTGCCAGCAGCCGGACTAGCGGCTACGAGCAGTACTTC
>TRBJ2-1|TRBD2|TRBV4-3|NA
CASSLGTSGSDEQFF
TGCGCCAGCAGCCTGGGGACTAGCGGGAGTGATGAGCAGTTCTTC
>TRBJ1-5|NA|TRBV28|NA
CASSLRRGVWNQPQHF
TGTGCCAGCAGCCTTAGGCGGGGGGTTTGGAATCAGCCCCAGCATTTT
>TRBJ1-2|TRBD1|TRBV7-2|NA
CASSSGTGFTGGYTF
TGTGCCAGCAGCTCCGGGACAGGATTTACGGGCGGCTACACCTTC
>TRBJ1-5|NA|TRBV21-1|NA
CASSKRRDGLFGPRIYNQPQHF
TGTGCCAGCAGCAAACGGAGGGACGGTCTTTTTGGTCCCCGGATATACAATCAGCCCCAGCATTTT
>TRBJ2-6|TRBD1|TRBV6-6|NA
CASSRQGAGANVLTF
TGTGCCAGCAGCCGACAGGGGGCCGGGGCCAACGTCCTGACTTTC
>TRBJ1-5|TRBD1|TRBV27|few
CASSLTGGNQPQHF
TGTGCCAGCAGTCTGACAGGGGGCAATCAGCCCCAGCATTTT
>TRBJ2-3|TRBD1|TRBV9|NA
CASSVSGQSTDTQYF
TGTGCCAGCAGCGTATCGGGACAGAGCACAGATACGCAGTATTTT
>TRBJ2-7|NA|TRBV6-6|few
CASSLSSYEQYF
TGTGCCAGCAGCCTAAGCTCCTACGAGCAGTACTTC
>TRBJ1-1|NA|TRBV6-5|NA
CASSYSTGVVSTEAFF
TGTGCCAGCAGTTACTCGACGGGGGTTGTAAGTACTGAAGCTTTCTTT